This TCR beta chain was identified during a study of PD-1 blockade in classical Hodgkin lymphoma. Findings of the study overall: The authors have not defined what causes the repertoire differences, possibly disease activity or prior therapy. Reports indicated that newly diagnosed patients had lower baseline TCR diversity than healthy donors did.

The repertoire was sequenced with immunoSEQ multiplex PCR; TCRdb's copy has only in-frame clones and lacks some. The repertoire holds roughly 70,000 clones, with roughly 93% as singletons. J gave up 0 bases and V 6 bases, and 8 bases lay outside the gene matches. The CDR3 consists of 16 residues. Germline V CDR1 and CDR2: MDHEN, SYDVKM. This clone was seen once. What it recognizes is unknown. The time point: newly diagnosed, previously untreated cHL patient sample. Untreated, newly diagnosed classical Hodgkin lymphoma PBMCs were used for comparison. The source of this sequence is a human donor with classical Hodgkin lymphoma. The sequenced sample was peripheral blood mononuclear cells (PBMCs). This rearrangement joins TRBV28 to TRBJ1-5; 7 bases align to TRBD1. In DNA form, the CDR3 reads TGTGCCAGCAGGTACGCGGGACAGTCTAGCAATCAGCCCCAGCATTTT. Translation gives CASRYAGQSSNQPQHF.